A single sample is the source of the 14 T cell receptor beta chains below, sequenced in a study of blood T cell repertoires in COVID-19. Clones were read by immunoSEQ multiplex PCR, and TCRdb kept only the in-frame ones, dropping some. Altogether 250,000 to 300,000 clones are present, roughly nine tenths being singletons, with the ten largest covering less than 2%. The sequenced sample was PBMCs or T cells enriched from blood (not recorded which). Receptors were obtained from a woman aged 40 to 49 who had recovered from COVID-19.

This chain links TRBV4-2 with TRBJ1-6; 8 positions agree with TRBD1. Germline assignment: CDR1 LGHNA and CDR2 YNFKEQ. CDR3 size: 15 residues. Trimming cost V 0 bases and J 8 bases; bases outside gene matches: 3. CDR3 loop: CASSQEAGGYSPLHF. DNA of the CDR3: TGTGCCAGCAGCCAAGAGGCAGGGGGCTATTCACCCCTCCACTTT.

The rearrangement links TRBV4-1 to TRBJ2-3; 7 bases are shared with TRBD2. J gave up 12 bases and V 1 base, and 7 bases lay outside the gene matches. The CDR3 is 13 residues long. The germline V gene encodes CDR1 MGHRA and CDR2 YSYEKL. CDR3 nucleotides: TGCGCCAGCAGCCAAGTCTCTCGGGAGGCACAGTATTTT. Protein: CASSQVSREAQYF.

This clone has just one count. The chain uses TRBV6-5 and TRBJ1-2, with a tentative D call TRBD1 (5 bases). In germline, CDR1 is MNHEY, CDR2 SVGAGI. V lost 8 bases and J 0 bases, leaving 10 bases between the germline ends. The CDR3 totals 13 residues. The CDR3 reads CASRQGTNYGYTF. The CDR3 nucleotides are TGTGCCAGCCGCCAGGGAACTAACTATGGCTACACCTTC.

The chain recombines TRBV4-3 with TRBJ1-1; TRBD1 is a possible D gene (6 bases). Germline V gene sequence: CDR1 LGHNA, CDR2 YSLEER. Trimming shortened V by 4 bases and J by 6 bases, and 12 bases separated the two germline ends. The CDR3 runs to 13 residues. Written as DNA, the CDR3 is TGCGCCAGCAGCCGGATCACAGGGTCTGAAGCTTTCTTT. Translating it yields CASSRITGSEAFF.

The chain uses TRBV19 and TRBJ1-2, with TRBD1 as a possible D gene (5 bases). This CDR3 has 18 amino acids. The V and J ends lost 6 bases and 0 bases respectively, with 23 bases between them. The germline gives CDR1 LNHDA, CDR2 SQIVND (reference sequence). The CDR3 bases are TGTGCCAGTAGCCCAGACAGCGGGATGATTATACCTAACTATGGCTACACCTTC. Protein product: CASSPDSGMIIPNYGYTF.

The gene calls are TRBV9 and TRBJ1-2, with D possibly being TRBD1 (6 bases). The germline gives CDR1 SGDLS, CDR2 YYNGEE. CDR3 length: 18 amino acids. V lost 4 bases and J lost 5, with 27 bases in between. The CDR3: CASSLDSAGGSSFYGYTF. CDR3 in DNA: TGTGCCAGCAGCCTGGACAGTGCGGGTGGGTCGTCATTTTATGGCTACACCTTC.

This chain joins TRBV7-6 and TRBJ2-5, with TRBD2 as a possible D gene (6 bases). Trimming shortened V by 2 bases and J by 4 bases, and 11 bases separated the two germline ends. CDR3 length: 14 amino acids. The V gene's germline CDR1 is SGHVS and CDR2 FNYEAQ. DNA for the CDR3: TGTGCCAGCAGCTTAAGTCGCGGGGTAGAGACCCAGTACTTC. Its protein is CASSLSRGVETQYF. The whole variable domain, filled in from reference TRBV7-6 and TRBJ2-5, reads GAGVSQSPRYKVTKRGQDVALRCDPISGHVSLYWYRQALGQGPEFLTYFNYEAQQDKSGLPNDRFSAERPEGSISTLTIQRTEQRDSAMYRCASSLSRGVETQYFGPGTRLLVL.

The rearrangement uses TRBV9 and TRBJ2-2; 10 nucleotides agree with TRBD2. The ends lost 4 bases at V and 7 bases at J; junction bases unmatched: 10. Looked up from germline, CDR1 is SGDLS and CDR2 is YYNGEE. This CDR3 region has 16 residues. The CDR3 reads CASSPSGRALGGELFF. CDR3 bases: TGTGCCAGCAGCCCCAGCGGGAGGGCCCTGGGCGGGGAGCTGTTTTTT. The whole variable domain, filled in from reference TRBV9 and TRBJ2-2, reads DSGVTQTPKHLITATGQRVTLRCSPRSGDLSVYWYQQSLDQGLQFLIQYYNGEERAKGNILERFSAQQFPDLHSELNLSSLELGDSALYFCASSPSGRALGGELFFGEGSRLTVL.

CDR3 protein: CASSAGGQIHTTGNTIYF. Here the CDR3 DNA reads TGTGCCAGCAGTGCAGGTGGCCAAATTCATACAACTGGAAACACCATATATTTT. V and J are TRBV6-1 and TRBJ1-3; D is unresolved. Germline CDR1 and CDR2: MNHNS and SASEGT. The CDR3 runs 18 residues. The V and J ends lost 4 bases and 2 bases respectively, with 21 bases between them.

V gene TRBV6-5 combines with J gene TRBJ1-5; no clear D. The CDR3 consists of 14 residues. The germline CDR1 and CDR2 sequences are MNHEY and SVGAGI. V lost 8 bases and J 4 bases, leaving 15 bases between the germline ends. CDR3 DNA sequence: TGTGCCAGCTGGGAGAGCGGGCTAAATCAGCCCCAGCATTTT. Its translation: CASWESGLNQPQHF.

The CDR3 DNA is TGTGCCAGCAGCTTGATAACGGTAGAGGTGGTCGACGAGCAGTACTTC. Amino acid sequence: CASSLITVEVVDEQYF. The chain recombines TRBV5-6 with TRBJ2-7; no clear D. This CDR3 has 16 residues. The germline V gene encodes CDR1 SGHDT and CDR2 YYEEEE. Between the trimmed V and J ends, which lost 1 base and 5 bases, there was a span of 19 bases.

The CDR3 is CAWSVGGDSFSGGYTF. CDR3 bases: TGTGCCTGGAGTGTTGGAGGGGACAGCTTCTCCGGTGGCTACACCTTC. The V call is TRBV30, the J call TRBJ1-2, with 7 bases lining up with TRBD1. CDR1 and CDR2 from the germline V gene are GTSNPN and SVGIG (reference sequence). Trimming cost V 0 bases and J 7 bases; bases outside gene matches: 14. The CDR3 contains 16 residues.

This clone showed up just once. The genes are TRBV11-2 and TRBJ2-3; 11 bases agree with TRBD2. Germline assignment: CDR1 SGHAT and CDR2 FQNNGV. The CDR3 is 15 amino acids. V lost 4 bases and J lost 4; bases outside the gene matches: 4. In DNA form, the CDR3 reads TGTGCCAGCAGCTCGGGACTAGCGGCCCCAGATACGCAGTATTTT. It specifies CASSSGLAAPDTQYF.

V usage is TRBV19 and J usage is TRBJ2-7; TRBD1 aligns across 10 bases. The length of the CDR3 is 15 residues. Germline V gene lookup returns CDR1 LNHDA and CDR2 SQIVND (reference sequence). V gave up 6 bases and J gave up 4 bases; unmatched junction bases: 9. CDR3 nucleotides: TGTGCCAGTAGGCTGACGGGACAGGGGAGGTACGAGCAGTACTTC. Translated, it gives CASRLTGQGRYEQYF.